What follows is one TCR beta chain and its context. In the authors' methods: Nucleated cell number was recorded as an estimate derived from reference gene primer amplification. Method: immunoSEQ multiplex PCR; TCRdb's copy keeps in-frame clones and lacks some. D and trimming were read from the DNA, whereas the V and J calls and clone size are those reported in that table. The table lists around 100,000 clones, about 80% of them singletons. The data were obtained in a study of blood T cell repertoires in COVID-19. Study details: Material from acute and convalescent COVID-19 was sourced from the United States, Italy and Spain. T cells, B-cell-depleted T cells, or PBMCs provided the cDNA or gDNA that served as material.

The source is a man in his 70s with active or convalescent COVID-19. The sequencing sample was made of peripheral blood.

CDR3 loop: CASGERGNNSPLHF. DNA of the CDR3: TGTGCCAGCGGGGAAAGGGGGAATAATTCACCCCTCCACTTT. The chain has TRBV13 and TRBJ1-6, with D perhaps matching TRBD1 (6 bases). CDR1 and CDR2 (germline): PRHDT, FYEKMQ (reference sequence). This CDR3 spans 14 amino acids. The V and J ends lost 8 bases and 5 bases respectively, with 13 bases between them.